The present TCR beta chain was sequenced within a study of shared clonotypes between healthy human individuals. Whole-study context: Three plates were used per donor for CD4 naive, three for CD4 memory, two for CD8 naive and one for CD8 memory. Findings and limits, study-wide: Incompleteness in sorted-subset sequencing, despite large depth, was shown by rarefaction.

It was 150 to 250 ng DNA, approximately 30,000 T cell genomes, that sorted-subset replicate PCRs used. The assay was immunoSEQ multiplex PCR, and TCRdb's table has in-frame clones only and misses some. The top ten clones hold about 0.12% of a sample with hundreds of thousands of clones, approximately 96% of them seen once. Terminally differentiated effector memory CD45RA+ cells were left out of the naive CD8 fraction, which was CD45RO-negative and positively selected for CCR7. The length of the CDR3 is 17 residues. After removal of 4 bases from V and 5 bases from J, the junction contained 12 bases not matched to a gene. The germline V gene encodes CDR1 MNHNS and CDR2 SASEGT. As for this clone: What it binds is not known.

This chain uses TRBV6-1 with TRBJ2-1, with 9 bases identical to TRBD2. Source material: naive CD8+ T cells sorted from blood. The TCR originated in a woman aged 25 to 39 in good health. Written as DNA, the CDR3 is TGTGCCAGCAGTGGCTACTCAGGACTAGCGACGAACAATGAGCAGTTCTTC. Amino acid sequence: CASSGYSGLATNNEQFF.